This is a list of T cell receptor beta chains from one sample in a study of CD8 T cells in Susac syndrome. MiXCR, applied by TCRdb to the immunoSEQ multiplex PCR reads, yields one record per CDR3 protein. The table shows hundreds of thousands of distinct CDR3 sequences, with approximately 94% occurring only once. The sample consisted of CD4+ T cells from PBMCs. Receptor source: a human donor with Susac syndrome. The CDR3 runs from the conserved cysteine through the conserved F or W. A D gene is named only where the DNA matches it firmly. Where a row states a size, it is once, few, many or the class of an expanded clone; other rows omit it.

cdr3_length d_call clone_size j_call v_call cdr3_nt cdr3_aa
14 - - TRBJ1-1 TRBV18 TGTGCCAGCTCACCGGTCGGCCCTCGCACTGAAGCTTTCTTT CASSPVGPRTEAFF
13 - - TRBJ1-1 TRBV18 TGTGCCAGCTCGTCGTCAGGCGGCGGTGAAGCTTTCTTT CASSSSGGGEAFF
16 TRBD1 - TRBJ2-1 TRBV6-5 TGTGCCAGCAGTTACTCGTCGGGACAGGGGTACAATGAGCAGTTCTTC CASSYSSGQGYNEQFF
15 - - TRBJ2-3 TRBV11-1 TGTGCCAGCAGCTTAGGGCAGGGGTACACAGATACGCAGTATTTT CASSLGQGYTDTQYF
14 TRBD1 once TRBJ1-4 TRBV9 TGTGCCAGCAGCGTAGGAAGGGGGCGAGAAAAACTGTTTTTT CASSVGRGREKLFF
15 - - TRBJ1-2 TRBV6-6 TGTGCCAGCAGTTCCCGACCCAAGGAGGACTATGGCTACACCTTC CASSSRPKEDYGYTF
15 - - TRBJ1-1 TRBV15 TGTGCCACCAGCCGTCCGGGGGGGTCTAACACTGAAGCTTTCTTT CATSRPGGSNTEAFF
15 - - TRBJ2-1 TRBV9 TGTGCCAGCAGTTCTCAGATTACAGGGGCGGGAGAGCAGTTCTTC CASSSQITGAGEQFF
17 TRBD2 - TRBJ2-3 TRBV10-3 TGTGCCATCAGTGAGTCTGACAGCGGGGGGCAAACAGATACGCAGTATTTT CAISESDSGGQTDTQYF
14 - - TRBJ1-2 TRBV28 TGTGCCAGCAGTTTTGGGCAGGGCGGCTGGGGCTACACCTTC CASSFGQGGWGYTF
16 TRBD1 - TRBJ2-1 TRBV6-2/TRBV6-3 TGTGCCAGCAGTCCTAATCCGACAGGGGGAGGGAATGAGCAGTTCTTC CASSPNPTGGGNEQFF
15 TRBD1 - TRBJ1-2 TRBV12-3/TRBV12-4 TGTGCCAGCAGTATTGGACAGGGGAGCAACTATGGCTACACCTTC CASSIGQGSNYGYTF
13 - - TRBJ1-3 TRBV3-1 TGTGCCAGCAGCAGGGATCCTGGAAACACCATATATTTT CASSRDPGNTIYF
12 - - TRBJ1-1 TRBV18 TGTGCCAGCTCACCACGACACACTGAAGCTTTCTTT CASSPRHTEAFF
15 TRBD1 - TRBJ1-1 TRBV3-1 TGTGCCAGCAGCCAAGTCGGACAGGGGGCCGCTGAAGCTTTCTTT CASSQVGQGAAEAFF
14 - - TRBJ2-7 TRBV2 TGTGCCAGTAGACCAGGAGGCTTTTCCTACGAGCAGTACTTC CASRPGGFSYEQYF
16 TRBD1 - TRBJ1-2 TRBV15 TGTGCCACCAGCAGCCCAAGAGGGGGCGCGGGCTATGGCTACACCTTC CATSSPRGGAGYGYTF
14 - - TRBJ2-5 TRBV6-2/TRBV6-3 TGTGCCAGCAGTTACCCCCGGGACCAAGAGACCCAGTACTTC CASSYPRDQETQYF
12 - few TRBJ1-2 TRBV11-2 TGTGCCAGCAGCTTGGGCAGCTATGGCTACACCTTC CASSLGSYGYTF
16 TRBD1 - TRBJ2-5 TRBV9 TGTGCCAGCAGCCCCTTTATAGGGACAGTCGGGGAGACCCAGTACTTC CASSPFIGTVGETQYF
13 - - TRBJ2-5 TRBV19 TGTGCCAGTAGTATTGACAGGTTCGAGACCCAGTACTTC CASSIDRFETQYF
15 TRBD1 - TRBJ2-5 TRBV5-4 TGTGCCAGCAGCTTGGGGCCGACAGGGCAAGAGACCCAGTACTTC CASSLGPTGQETQYF
14 - - TRBJ2-3 TRBV12-3/TRBV12-4 TGTGCCAGCAGTCCAGGACAGACCTGGAATACGCAGTATTTT CASSPGQTWNTQYF
14 - - TRBJ1-1 TRBV28 TGTGCCAGCAGTTTCTCGGGCAGTCCGACTGAAGCTTTCTTT CASSFSGSPTEAFF
15 - - TRBJ2-1 TRBV5-1 TGCGCCAGCAGCTTGGACTGGAGCTCCTACAATGAGCAGTTCTTC CASSLDWSSYNEQFF
15 - - TRBJ1-2 TRBV30 TGTGCCTGGAGTGTAAGCCGGACCCAAGCGGGTGGCTACACCTTC CAWSVSRTQAGGYTF
15 - - TRBJ1-5 TRBV6-6 TGTGCCAGCAGTCCCACGGACCCCAGGGATCAGCCCCAGCATTTT CASSPTDPRDQPQHF
16 TRBD2 - TRBJ2-2 TRBV7-3 TGTGCCAGCAGCCCAGGTCGGGGGGACGTCTCCGGGGAGCTGTTTTTT CASSPGRGDVSGELFF
15 TRBD1 - TRBJ1-5 TRBV5-6 TGTGCCAGCAGCCCCGGGACAGGGAGCAATCAGCCCCAGCATTTT CASSPGTGSNQPQHF
16 - - TRBJ1-1 TRBV30 TGTGCCTGGAGCCCCTTAGGGGTCAGCTTGAACACTGAAGCTTTCTTT CAWSPLGVSLNTEAFF
13 - - TRBJ1-1 TRBV6-2/TRBV6-3 TGTGCCAGCAAGGAGGTTCGGGACACTGAAGCTTTCTTT CASKEVRDTEAFF
13 - once TRBJ2-5 TRBV9 TGTGCCAGCAGCGTAGGAGTGGGGGAGACCCAGTACTTC CASSVGVGETQYF
17 TRBD1 - TRBJ2-3 TRBV24-1 TGTGCCACCAGTGATACGGTCCCCGGGACAGGGTCGGATACGCAGTATTTT CATSDTVPGTGSDTQYF
15 - - TRBJ2-5 TRBV7-6 TGTGCCAGCAGCCGACAGCCAGCCCTGGGTGAGACCCAGTACTTC CASSRQPALGETQYF
14 - - TRBJ1-2 TRBV3-1 TGTGCCAGCAGCCAAGACCTTTCACGGGGTGGCTACACCTTC CASSQDLSRGGYTF
14 - once TRBJ2-7 TRBV30 TGTGCCTGGAGTGTAGGGTCAGGGTTGTACGAGCAGTACTTC CAWSVGSGLYEQYF
14 TRBD1 - TRBJ1-2 TRBV5-4 TGTGCCAGCAGTCCGGAGCGGGACAGCTATGGCTACACCTTC CASSPERDSYGYTF
17 - - TRBJ2-7 TRBV7-6 TGTGCCAGCAGCTTAGGAAAAGCGGGACAGATCTCCTACGAGCAGTACTTC CASSLGKAGQISYEQYF
13 - - TRBJ2-3 TRBV5-1 TGCGCCAGCAGCCCCGAACCCGGGGATACGCAGTATTTT CASSPEPGDTQYF
13 TRBD1 - TRBJ1-2 TRBV20-1 TGCAGTGCTGGGGGAGGGGGCGCATATGGCTACACCTTC CSAGGGGAYGYTF
13 - - TRBJ1-5 TRBV2 TGTGCCAGCAGTGTCGGCAGGGATCAGCCCCAGCATTTT CASSVGRDQPQHF
13 - once TRBJ1-5 TRBV10-2 TGCGCCACTCGGGAGGGCGGAGGTCAGCCCCAGCATTTT CATREGGGQPQHF
12 - - TRBJ2-7 TRBV29-1 TGCAGCGTTGCGGACAGCGCCTACGAGCAGTACTTC CSVADSAYEQYF
13 - - TRBJ1-5 TRBV27 TGTGCCAGCAGTTGGAGTCGGGACAATCCCCAGCATTTT CASSWSRDNPQHF
16 TRBD1 - TRBJ1-5 TRBV30 TGTGCCTGGAGACCGGGACAGTTCAATAGCAATCAGCCCCAGCATTTT CAWRPGQFNSNQPQHF
12 - - TRBJ1-2 TRBV28 TGTGCCAGCAGTTTAAGGGGGGCGGGCTACACCTTC CASSLRGAGYTF
14 - - TRBJ2-3 TRBV10-3 TGTGCCATCTCGGCAGGGGGGCACACAGATACGCAGTATTTT CAISAGGHTDTQYF
13 - few TRBJ2-3 TRBV7-2 TGTGCCAGCAGCCCCGGGACTTCAGATACGCAGTATTTT CASSPGTSDTQYF
15 - - TRBJ2-6 TRBV5-1 TGTGCCAGCAGTCTCCGCCCCTCTGGGGCCAACGTCCTGACTTTC CASSLRPSGANVLTF
13 TRBD1 - TRBJ1-2 TRBV29-1 TGCAGCGTTTGGGACAGGGGTGACTATGGCTACACCTTC CSVWDRGDYGYTF
13 - - TRBJ2-5 TRBV20-1 TGCAGTGCTAGTTTTCCAGGGGTAAAGACCCAGTACTTC CSASFPGVKTQYF
12 - - TRBJ2-1 TRBV30 TGTGCCTGGAGTCCCTCCTACAATGAGCAGTTCTTC CAWSPSYNEQFF
16 - - TRBJ1-3 TRBV9 TGTGCCAGCAGCGTGCAGGTACAACTCTCTGGAAACACCATATATTTT CASSVQVQLSGNTIYF
14 TRBD2 - TRBJ2-1 TRBV20-1 TGCAGTGCCCTAGCGGGGGGCCGGTACAATGAGCAGTTCTTC CSALAGGRYNEQFF
14 TRBD1 - TRBJ2-3 TRBV20-1 TGCAGTGCTGGACAGGGGATTTTGACAGATACGCAGTATTTT CSAGQGILTDTQYF
14 - - TRBJ2-2 TRBV6-2/TRBV6-3 TGTGCCAGCCGGAGGGACAGATACACCGGGGAGCTGTTTTTT CASRRDRYTGELFF
11 - - TRBJ1-1 TRBV5-1 TGCGCCAGCAGACCGGGTTCTGAAGCTTTCTTT CASRPGSEAFF
15 - - TRBJ2-7 TRBV12-3/TRBV12-4 TGTGCCAGCAGTCCCAGTCGGCCTAGCTCCTACGAGCAGTACTTC CASSPSRPSSYEQYF